These 27 T cell receptor beta chains were all obtained from the same sample, sequenced in a study of T cell responses to AZD1222 COVID-19 vaccine. Clones were sequenced by immunoSEQ multiplex PCR, and TCRdb holds only the in-frame ones, with some missing. The sample includes more than 90,000 clones, around 84% of them seen just once. The source was peripheral blood, collected on day 0 of AZD1222 vaccination. The receptors were gathered from an adult in good health.

This sequence joins TRBV5-6 and TRBJ1-2, with D possibly matching TRBD1 (6 bases). Germline CDR1 is SGHDT and CDR2 is YYEEEE. The germline V and J ends were trimmed by 2 bases and 1 base, with 24 bases remaining between them. This CDR3 spans 19 amino acids. CDR3 in DNA: TGTGCCAGCAGCTTACAAGTATTGAGGACAGCGTTCGGTAACTATGGCTACACCTTC. It specifies CASSLQVLRTAFGNYGYTF.

The V and J genes are TRBV5-1 and TRBJ2-5, with TRBD2 as a possible D gene (6 bases). The V and J ends lost 4 bases and 2 bases respectively, with 15 bases between them. Germline V lookup: CDR1 SGHRS, CDR2 YFSETQ. The CDR3 is 15 residues long. This CDR3 is CASSTGGRTQETQYF. DNA of the CDR3: TGCGCCAGCAGCACCGGGGGTCGAACGCAAGAGACCCAGTACTTC.

The chain links TRBV10-3 to TRBJ2-2; D remains ambiguous. The germline V and J ends were trimmed by 3 bases and 0 bases, with 8 bases remaining between them. The CDR3 runs 15 residues. Germline CDR1 reads ENHRY; CDR2 reads SYGVKD. In nucleotides, the CDR3 is TGTGCCATCAGTGAAAGGTTCGCGAACACCGGGGAGCTGTTTTTT. Its protein product is CAISERFANTGELFF.

This clone was seen only once. V gene TRBV11-2 combines with J gene TRBJ2-1, with D tentatively TRBD2 (5 bases). The CDR3 spans 15 residues. Germline V gene sequence: CDR1 SGHAT, CDR2 FQNNGV. Trimming took off 5 bases at V and 4 bases at J, with 15 bases between the two ends. The CDR3 reads CASSVRTLVYNEQFF. Here the CDR3 DNA reads TGTGCCAGCAGCGTCCGGACTTTGGTGTACAATGAGCAGTTCTTC.

This clone was counted only a few times. The gene calls are TRBV2 and TRBJ1-1; D gene unclear. The CDR3 is 14 residues long. The germline V and J ends were trimmed by 7 bases and 2 bases, with 14 bases remaining between them. The V gene's germline CDR1 is SNHLY and CDR2 FYNNEI. CDR3 bases: TGTGCCAGCATCCCCTACGCAGCTAACACTGAAGCTTTCTTT. Residues: CASIPYAANTEAFF.

The chain links TRBV10-1 to TRBJ1-4; no definite D call. Trimming left V 11 bases short and J 10 bases short, with 11 bases between. There are 10 residues in the CDR3. The germline V gene has CDR1 WNHNN and CDR2 SYGVQD (reference sequence). CDR3 sequence (DNA): TGCGCCTTCGGCGGGCGAAAACTGTTTTTT. Protein: CAFGGRKLFF.

This chain joins TRBV28 and TRBJ2-7, with 10 bases that match TRBD1. The CDR3 sequence is 16 residues long. Trimming removed 6 bases from V and 6 bases from J; junction bases left unmatched: 14. From germline, CDR1 is MDHEN and CDR2 SYDVKM. For the CDR3, the DNA is TGTGCCAGCAGCTCCCCCCGACAGGGGGCTAAGGTCGAGCAGTACTTC. Protein product: CASSSPRQGAKVEQYF.

The chain is built from TRBV18 and TRBJ1-1; D is possibly TRBD1 (5 bases). V dropped 3 bases and J dropped 7 bases, with 9 bases sitting between them. CDR1 and CDR2 from the germline V gene are KGHSH and LQKENI. The CDR3 contains 12 residues. The CDR3 is CASSPGTVEAFF. CDR3 DNA sequence: TGTGCCAGCTCACCCGGGACGGTTGAAGCTTTCTTT.

J is TRBJ2-1 and V is TRBV5-1; tentative D call: TRBD1 (6 bases). Germline V CDR1 and CDR2: SGHRS, YFSETQ. Trimming shortened V by 4 bases and J by 7 bases, and 21 bases separated the two germline ends. The CDR3 is 16 amino acids. The CDR3 loop is CASSPSAGESGNEQFF. CDR3 sequence (DNA): TGCGCCAGCAGCCCCTCAGCAGGGGAAAGTGGGAATGAGCAGTTCTTC.

The V gene is TRBV30, the J gene TRBJ2-2; D not certain. V dropped 2 bases and J dropped 0 bases, with 7 bases sitting between them. The CDR3 sequence is 14 residues long. In germline, CDR1 is GTSNPN, CDR2 SVGIG (reference sequence). In DNA, the CDR3 is TGTGCCTGGAGTTTCGGAGCGAACACCGGGGAGCTGTTTTTT. This translates into CAWSFGANTGELFF.

The chain carries TRBV19 and TRBJ1-1; weak D call: TRBD1 (5 bases). CDR3 length: 13 amino acids. Deletions cut 5 bases from V and 4 bases from J, with 11 bases between. The germline V gene has CDR1 LNHDA and CDR2 SQIVND (reference sequence). The CDR3 sequence: CASSEGWGTEAFF. CDR3 coding DNA: TGTGCCAGTAGTGAGGGGTGGGGCACTGAAGCTTTCTTT.

The chain carries TRBV21-1 and TRBJ2-5; the table's TRBD2 call for D was not verified on the DNA. TRBV21-1 is marked as a pseudogene. The CDR3 sequence is 15 residues long. This CDR3 is CASSNTRDSQETQYF. DNA of the CDR3: TGTGCCAGCAGCAACACTAGGGACTCGCAAGAGACCCAGTACTTC.

This sequence joins TRBV20-1 and TRBJ2-4; 7 bases are a match to TRBD1. This CDR3 spans 13 amino acids. CDR1 is DFQATT, CDR2 SNEGSKA, per germline (reference sequence). Trimming at V came to 3 bases and at J to 6 bases, leaving 5 bases not matched to a gene. CDR3 region: CSASAPGGNIQYF. CDR3 nucleotides: TGCAGTGCTAGTGCGCCAGGGGGAAACATTCAGTACTTC.

The V and J genes are TRBV28 and TRBJ1-6, with unresolved D. The germline V gene has CDR1 MDHEN and CDR2 SYDVKM. V was pared by 8 bases and J by 7 bases, with 21 bases between. The CDR3 sequence is 16 residues long. The CDR3 sequence: CASHPFRAAKNSPLHF. The CDR3 DNA reads TGTGCCAGCCACCCGTTTAGGGCAGCAAAGAATTCACCCCTCCACTTT.

The chain employs TRBV19 and TRBJ1-1; 7 bases are shared with TRBD1. Germline assignment: CDR1 LNHDA and CDR2 SQIVND (reference sequence). V shed 6 bases, J shed 4 bases, and the junction held 8 bases outside the gene matches. The CDR3 extends over 14 amino acids. CDR3 in amino acids: CASRGTASSTEAFF. CDR3 DNA sequence: TGTGCCAGTAGGGGGACAGCTTCCAGCACTGAAGCTTTCTTT.

The V and J genes are TRBV23-1 and TRBJ2-3; D is perhaps TRBD2 (7 bases). TRBV23-1 belongs to the ORF category, with a function that is uncertain. The CDR3 spans 11 residues. CDR3 in amino acids: CARGRTDTQYF. The CDR3, as DNA: TGCGCGCGGGGGCGAACAGATACGCAGTATTTT.

The J gene is TRBJ2-7, the V gene TRBV5-4; perhaps D is TRBD1 or TRBD2 (5 bases each). The V end was cut by 0 bases, the J end by 0 bases, with 13 bases between. The CDR3 covers 16 residues. Germline V gives CDR1 SGHNT, CDR2 YYREEE (reference sequence). CDR3 region: CASSLDPGRGSYEQYF. The CDR3 DNA reads as TGTGCCAGCAGCTTGGACCCGGGACGGGGCTCCTACGAGCAGTACTTC.

The J gene is TRBJ2-7, the V gene TRBV5-3; D could derive from TRBD1 or TRBD2 (5 bases each). TRBV5-3 is an ORF for which the function is uncertain. The CDR3 sequence is 14 residues long. V was clipped by 0 bases and J by 5 bases, with 12 bases between them. The DNA for the CDR3 is TGTGCCAGAAGCTTGGATGGGGGACGGGACGAGCAGTACTTC. This gives the protein CARSLDGGRDEQYF.

V and J are TRBV2 and TRBJ2-7; D unresolved. CDR3 size: 13 residues. The germline V gene encodes CDR1 SNHLY and CDR2 FYNNEI. V was trimmed by 0 bases and J by 3 bases, leaving 6 bases between them. CDR3 amino acids: CASSEAPYYEQYF. The CDR3 bases are TGTGCCAGCAGTGAAGCTCCCTACTACGAGCAGTACTTC.

V is TRBV29-1 and J is TRBJ1-4; 8 bases map to TRBD1. CDR1 and CDR2 (germline): SQVTM, ANQGSEA. Trimming took 6 bases from V and 8 from J; bases not matched to a gene: 5. The CDR3 covers 12 residues. CDR3 amino acids: CSVGTGGEKLFF. In DNA form, the CDR3 reads TGCAGCGTCGGGACAGGTGGGGAAAAACTGTTTTTT.

The chain recombines TRBV7-9 with TRBJ2-7; 7 bases align to TRBD1. The CDR3 sequence is 13 residues long. V dropped 4 bases and J dropped 3; count of bases not matched to a gene: 3. Per germline, CDR1 SEHNR and CDR2 FQNEAQ (reference sequence). The CDR3 protein is CASSSGGRYEQYF. CDR3 nucleotides: TGTGCCAGCAGCTCAGGGGGACGCTACGAGCAGTACTTC.

In nucleotides, the CDR3 is TGTGCCTGGAGTGTAGTCAGGGATACGCAGTATTTT. Translating it yields CAWSVVRDTQYF. The rearrangement uses TRBV30 and TRBJ2-3; no clear D gene. Germline V CDR1 and CDR2: GTSNPN, SVGIG (reference sequence). The V end lost 0 bases, the J end lost 6 bases, and 7 bases lay between the germline ends. The CDR3 totals 12 residues.

V usage is TRBV27 and J usage is TRBJ1-5; possible D gene TRBD1, 5 bases. The ends were cut back, 5 bases at V and 4 bases at J, with 24 bases in the middle. Germline-derived CDR1 and CDR2 are MNHEY and SMNVEV (reference sequence). This CDR3 is built from 18 residues. CDR3 protein: CASSRYWSRRGDNQPQHF. CDR3 nucleotide sequence: TGTGCCAGCAGTCGATACTGGTCCAGACGAGGGGATAATCAGCCCCAGCATTTT.

The V call is TRBV12-3 or TRBV12-4, the J call TRBJ2-7, with D perhaps given as TRBD1 or TRBD2 (5 bases each). The CDR3 length is 13 residues. Trimming took 2 bases from V and 4 from J, leaving 9 bases between them. In DNA form, the CDR3 reads TGTGCCAGCAGTTTACCCGGGGCTTACGAGCAGTACTTC. It translates to CASSLPGAYEQYF.

The genes are TRBV6-2 or TRBV6-3 and TRBJ2-1, with a possible D match to TRBD2 (6 bases). This CDR3 spans 14 amino acids. V was clipped by 6 bases and J by 4 bases, with 13 bases between them. Germline lookup yields CDR1 MNHEY and CDR2 SVGEGT. The chain's CDR3 is CASSPLGGYNEQFF. The CDR3, as DNA: TGTGCCAGCAGCCCCCTTGGGGGGTACAATGAGCAGTTCTTC.

This chain joins TRBV6-5 and TRBJ1-2, with TRBD1 matching over 8 bases. V was clipped by 7 bases and J by 4 bases; unmatched bases: 11. CDR1 is MNHEY, CDR2 SVGAGI, per germline. The CDR3 loop spans 15 amino acids. The CDR3 DNA reads as TGTGCCAGCACCCGAGGACAGGGAACGGGCTATGGCTACACCTTC. Protein sequence: CASTRGQGTGYGYTF.

The chain has TRBV5-6 and TRBJ2-4; D may be TRBD1 (6 bases). Germline CDR1 reads SGHDT; CDR2 reads YYEEEE. Trimming left V 4 bases short and J 2 bases short, with 19 bases between. CDR3 length: 17 residues. CDR3 amino acids: CASSIRAGDITKNIQYF. The DNA of the CDR3 is TGTGCCAGCAGCATTCGGGCAGGGGATATTACCAAAAACATTCAGTACTTC.